What follows are 14 T cell receptor beta chains derived from one specimen sequenced in a study of memory CD4+ T cells and cytomegalovirus serostatus. TCRdb keeps only in-frame clones here, not all; method: immunoSEQ multiplex PCR. The sample carries about 75,000 clones, approximately 78% recorded once. Single viable CD3+CD4+CD8-CD45RO+ cells were sorted as the memory CD4+ T cells. Specimen: memory CD4+ T cells from blood. The source is an adult in good health and CMV-seropositive.

The CDR3 DNA follows: TGTGCCAGCAGGGACTTGCCTTATAGCAATCAGCCCCAGCATTTT. Residues: CASRDLPYSNQPQHF. The rearrangement joins TRBV27 to TRBJ1-5; no definite D call. CDR1 is MNHEY, CDR2 SMNVEV, per germline (reference sequence). V lost 6 bases and J 0 bases, leaving 12 bases between the germline ends. There are 15 residues in the CDR3.

V is TRBV19 and J is TRBJ1-1, with 8 bases that match TRBD1. Per germline, CDR1 LNHDA and CDR2 SQIVND (reference sequence). The CDR3 is 14 residues long. V shed 3 bases and J 3 bases; nucleotides not matched to a gene: 3. The CDR3 DNA reads TGTGCCAGTAGTATGACAGGGGAGGACACTGAAGCTTTCTTT. It encodes CASSMTGEDTEAFF.

The J gene is TRBJ2-4, the V gene TRBV5-1, with TRBD1 matching 7 bases. The CDR3 consists of 16 residues. J was trimmed by 0 bases and V by 4 bases; bases with no gene match: 7. Germline-derived CDR1 and CDR2 are SGHRS and YFSETQ. CDR3 sequence reads: CASSPDRTLAKNIQYF. The CDR3 region has the DNA TGCGCCAGCAGCCCGGACAGGACCCTAGCCAAAAACATTCAGTACTTC.

CDR3 amino acids: CASSSDRGGLGYGYTF. As DNA, the CDR3 is TGTGCCAGTAGTTCGGACAGGGGGGGCCTTGGCTATGGCTACACCTTC. The rearrangement joins TRBV19 to TRBJ1-2; 10 nucleotides align to TRBD1. Germline V gene sequence: CDR1 LNHDA, CDR2 SQIVND (reference sequence). This CDR3 is 16 amino acids long. Trimming removed 5 bases from V and 4 bases from J; junction bases left unmatched: 10.

The rearrangement joins TRBV7-2 to TRBJ1-2; perhaps TRBD1 as D (6 bases). V lost 8 bases to trimming and J lost 4 bases, with 20 bases between them. Germline values: CDR1 SGHTA, CDR2 FQGNSA. The CDR3 spans 15 residues. CDR3 sequence (DNA): TGTGCCAGCCGGCTAGGGGGGGCTTGGGGCTATGGCTACACCTTC. Residues: CASRLGGAWGYGYTF.

The rearrangement uses TRBV4-2 and TRBJ2-7; no definite D call. This CDR3 is built from 18 residues. The germline V and J ends were trimmed by 4 bases and 3 bases, with 25 bases remaining between them. Germline V lookup: CDR1 LGHNA, CDR2 YNFKEQ. The CDR3 loop reads CASSRAQADLTEGYEQYF. The CDR3, as DNA: TGTGCCAGCAGCCGGGCCCAAGCTGACCTGACGGAAGGCTACGAGCAGTACTTC.

The J gene is TRBJ1-5, the V gene TRBV19; 8 bases are a match to TRBD1. CDR1 LNHDA and CDR2 SQIVND come from the germline V gene (reference sequence). This CDR3 has 17 residues. Trimming took 0 bases from V and 9 from J; bases not matched to a gene: 13. CDR3 nucleotide sequence: TGTGCCAGTAGTATAGAACGGACAGGGCCCTCAGGAGGGCCCCAGCATTTT. This gives the protein CASSIERTGPSGGPQHF.

The J gene is TRBJ1-4, the V gene TRBV9, with D possibly TRBD1 on 6 matching bases. V was clipped by 6 bases and J by 4 bases, with 16 bases between them. Germline V CDR1 and CDR2: SGDLS, YYNGEE. The CDR3 extends over 15 amino acids. The CDR3, as DNA: TGTGCCAGCACTAGAGGGGCAGGGGATAATGAAAAACTGTTTTTT. This encodes CASTRGAGDNEKLFF.

This clone was seen many times. This sequence joins TRBV7-6 and TRBJ2-4, with D possibly being TRBD1 (5 bases). The CDR3 covers 13 residues. CDR1 is SGHVS, CDR2 FNYEAQ, per germline. The V gene lost 5 bases and the J gene lost 10 bases, with 15 bases spanning the gap. Here the CDR3 reads CASSQGGPLIQYF. CDR3 coding DNA: TGTGCCAGCAGCCAGGGTGGGCCCCTTATTCAGTACTTC.

The genes are TRBV29-1 and TRBJ2-7; TRBD1 is a possible D gene (6 bases). The CDR3 has 12 amino acids. The germline V and J ends were trimmed by 4 bases and 2 bases, with 9 bases remaining between them. CDR1 is SQVTM and CDR2 is ANQGSEA in the germline V gene. For the CDR3, the DNA is TGCAGCGTTGGAGGGGGTACCTACGAGCAGTACTTC. Its protein product is CSVGGGTYEQYF.

This rearrangement joins TRBV11-3 to TRBJ2-2; TRBD2 might be the D (6 bases). The V gene's germline CDR1 is SGHNT and CDR2 YENEEA. V was shortened by 1 base and J by 1 base, with 10 bases between the two germline ends. This CDR3 contains 16 residues. CDR3 bases: TGTGCCAGCAGCTTAGTTCTAGCGAGGAACACCGGGGAGCTGTTTTTT. This gives the protein CASSLVLARNTGELFF.

The V call is TRBV9, the J call TRBJ2-3; TRBD2 aligns across 7 bases. The CDR3 runs 15 residues. With 0 bases clipped from V and 6 bases from J, the junction kept 7 bases outside the gene matches. Germline lookup yields CDR1 SGDLS and CDR2 YYNGEE. CDR3 sequence: CASSVGSGALDTQYF. CDR3 sequence (DNA): TGTGCCAGCAGCGTAGGGAGCGGGGCCCTTGATACGCAGTATTTT.

The chain couples TRBV7-5 to TRBJ2-7; TRBD2, the table's D call, was not compared with the DNA. TRBV7-5 represents a pseudogene. The CDR3 length is 15 residues. The CDR3 spells CARSSPGAGATEQYV. The DNA of the CDR3 is TGTGCCAGAAGCTCCCCGGGGGCGGGGGCCACGGAGCAGTACGTC.

The V and J genes are TRBV27 and TRBJ1-3; D unclear. The germline V and J ends were trimmed by 8 bases and 0 bases, with 17 bases remaining between them. Germline CDR1 is MNHEY and CDR2 is SMNVEV (reference sequence). CDR3 length equals 16 residues. CDR3: CASFWTSLCSGNTIYF. Written as DNA, the CDR3 is TGTGCCAGCTTTTGGACTTCTCTATGCTCTGGAAACACCATATATTTT.